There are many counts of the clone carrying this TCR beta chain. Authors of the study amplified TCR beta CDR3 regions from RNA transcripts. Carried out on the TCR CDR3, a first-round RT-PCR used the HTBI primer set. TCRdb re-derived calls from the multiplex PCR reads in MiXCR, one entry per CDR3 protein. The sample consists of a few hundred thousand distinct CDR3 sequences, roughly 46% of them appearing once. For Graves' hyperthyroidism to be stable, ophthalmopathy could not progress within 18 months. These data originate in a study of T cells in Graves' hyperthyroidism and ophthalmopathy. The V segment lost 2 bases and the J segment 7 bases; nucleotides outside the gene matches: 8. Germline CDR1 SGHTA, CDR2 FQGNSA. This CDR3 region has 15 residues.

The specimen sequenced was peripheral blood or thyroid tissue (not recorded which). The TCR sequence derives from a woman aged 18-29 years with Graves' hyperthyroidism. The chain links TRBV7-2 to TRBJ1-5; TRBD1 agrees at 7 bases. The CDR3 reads CASSLSGTVWQPQHF. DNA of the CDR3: TGTGCCAGCAGCTTATCAGGGACAGTTTGGCAGCCCCAGCATTTT.